The text below deals with one T cell receptor beta chain. This table comes from immunoSEQ multiplex PCR, and its TCRdb copy is limited to in-frame clones, with some not included. The table shows under 300,000 clones, with 86% occurring only once. This specimen belongs to a study of blood T cell repertoires in COVID-19. Whole-study context: Whether acute or convalescent, the COVID-19 samples came from the United States, Italy and Spain. Sources were T cells, B-cell-depleted T cells, or PBMCs; the material itself was cDNA or gDNA.

Trimming cost V 4 bases and J 8 bases, with 16 bases left between them. The germline gives CDR1 KGHDR, CDR2 SFDVKD. The CDR3 has 14 amino acids. This sequence originates from a man aged 30 to 45 who had recovered from COVID-19. The sequenced material came from peripheral blood. This chain uses TRBV24-1 with TRBJ1-2; D gene unclear. CDR3 bases: TGTGCCACCAGTGACCGTGCCGGGGTTCCGGGCTACACCTTC. Translation gives CATSDRAGVPGYTF.